Described below is a single T cell receptor (beta chain) sequence and its context. The entry originates in a study of neurological immune-mediated disorders. The cDNA was produced through 5'RACE with 10-nucleotide random UMIs. Via MiXCR, TCRdb re-called the 5' RACE reads, giving one row per CDR3 protein. This sample has some 54,000 distinct CDR3 sequences, with about 11% found just once. Time point described: longitudinal time-point 1 (baseline). The starting material, 2 million PBMCs stored at -80 C, gave rise to the unsorted libraries. CDR3 length equals 15 residues. In germline, CDR1 is SGHRS, CDR2 YFSETQ. V gave up 5 bases and J gave up 8 bases; unmatched junction bases: 11.

This clonotype was sampled from a male donor with HTLV-1-associated myelopathy (HAM/TSP). The source material was PBMCs. This rearrangement joins TRBV5-1 to TRBJ2-1; TRBD1 matches 9 bases. CDR3 DNA: TGCGCCAGCAGACCCGGGACAGGGATTCGTGATGAGCAGTTCTTC. Its translation: CASRPGTGIRDEQFF.